Below, 8 T cell receptor beta chains from the same sample are listed, as sequenced in a study of CD8 T cells in Susac syndrome. Roughly 0.45 to 1 ug RNA was reverse transcribed with random hexamers. MiXCR was run by TCRdb on the immunoSEQ multiplex PCR reads, yielding one entry per CDR3 protein. The data contain 100,000 or so distinct CDR3 sequences, 92% of them singletons. The sequenced sample consisted of CD8+ T cells from PBMCs. The source of these receptors is a human donor in good health.

The rearrangement joins TRBV6-2 or TRBV6-3 to TRBJ1-5; unclear D gene. The CDR3 sequence is 13 residues long. Germline CDR1 is MNHEY and CDR2 is SVGEGT. V was cut by 2 bases and J by 7 bases, with 9 bases left in between. CDR3 sequence (DNA): TGTGCCAGCAGTTACGAGCGGAGGCAGCCCCAGCATTTT. Encoded protein: CASSYERRQPQHF.

The rearrangement joins TRBV27 to TRBJ1-3; TRBD1 might be the D (5 bases). V was pared by 6 bases and J by 1 base, with 16 bases between. Germline V gives CDR1 MNHEY, CDR2 SMNVEV (reference sequence). The CDR3 is 16 amino acids. CDR3: CASSPRGGISGNTIYF. CDR3 in DNA: TGTGCCAGCAGCCCCCGCGGGGGTATTTCTGGAAACACCATATATTTT.

The chain uses TRBV18 and TRBJ2-2; 8 bases fit TRBD2. Trimming took 5 bases from V and 1 from J; bases not matched to a gene: 12. The CDR3 runs 18 residues. Germline V lookup: CDR1 KGHSH, CDR2 LQKENI. The chain's CDR3 is CASSSSAGGLMNTGELFF. The CDR3 DNA sequence: TGTGCCAGCTCATCCTCGGCGGGAGGACTGATGAACACCGGGGAGCTGTTTTTT.

The chain uses TRBV7-8 and TRBJ2-3; D gene uncertain. Trimming cost V 1 base and J 7 bases, with 0 bases left between them. CDR3 size: 10 residues. Looked up from germline, CDR1 is SGHVS and CDR2 is FQNEAQ. CDR3 in DNA: TGTGCCAGCAGCTTAGATACGCAGTATTTT. This sequence encodes CASSLDTQYF.

The chain has TRBV6-6 and TRBJ1-1; tentatively, D is TRBD1 (5 bases). Germline V gene data show CDR1 as MNHNY and CDR2 as SVGAGI (reference sequence). The V and J ends lost 7 bases and 7 bases respectively, with 16 bases between them. The length of the CDR3 is 13 residues. CDR3 sequence: CASKSGGRNEAFF. The DNA for the CDR3 is TGTGCCAGCAAAAGCGGGGGTCGGAATGAAGCTTTCTTT.

The chain links TRBV3-1 to TRBJ2-7; TRBD1 might be the D (5 bases). V lost 2 bases and J lost 2, with 13 bases in between. This CDR3 has 15 residues. The germline V gene has CDR1 LGHDT and CDR2 YNNKEL (reference sequence). The CDR3 sequence: CASSQPQAGTYEQYF. CDR3 DNA: TGTGCCAGCAGCCAACCACAAGCAGGGACCTACGAGCAGTACTTC.

This chain joins TRBV6-6 and TRBJ2-7; 10 nucleotides agree with TRBD2. CDR1 and CDR2 (germline): MNHNY, SVGAGI (reference sequence). V was clipped by 2 bases and J by 5 bases; unmatched bases: 6. The CDR3 totals 15 residues. DNA for the CDR3: TGTGCCAGCAGTTACGTACCTAGCGGGGGTGACGAGCAGTACTTC. As protein: CASSYVPSGGDEQYF.

The chain couples TRBV14 to TRBJ1-6; D is undetermined. This CDR3 region has 16 residues. Germline V gives CDR1 SGHDN, CDR2 FVKESK. With 4 bases removed from V and 4 bases from J, the gap between germline ends came to 14 bases. CDR3 sequence: CASSPPGSGYNSPLHF. The DNA for the CDR3 is TGTGCCAGCAGCCCGCCGGGGAGTGGGTATAATTCACCCCTCCACTTT. The full variable domain, its missing parts supplied by reference TRBV14 and TRBJ1-6, is EAGVTQFPSHSVIEKGQTVTLRCDPISGHDNLYWYRRVMGKEIKFLLHFVKESKQDESGMPNNRFLAERTGGTYSTLKVQPAELEDSGVYFCASSPPGSGYNSPLHFGNGTRLTVT.